The clone carrying this T cell receptor beta chain was seen only a few times. Its antigen is as yet unknown. The time point denotes: healthy volunteer bleed at 2 weeks. RNA extraction used unfractionated whole blood as the source of total RNA. Trimming removed 1 base from V and 7 bases from J, with 21 bases in between. Germline assignment: CDR1 LGHDT and CDR2 YNNKEL (reference sequence). The CDR3 length is 17 residues. The source of the sample is a study of human T cells and chemical hapten exposure. Study context: There were per-sample TCR yield variations, arising mainly from small pooled library volume differences.

The library gave individual cDNA molecules unique molecular identifiers. Original data processing: Samples held a median of 95,638 TCRs, range roughly 20,000–750,000. Each CDR3 protein gets one entry after TCRdb re-called the RACE reads with MiXCR. What appears here as the V and J calls and clone size reflects TCRdb's work, not the paper's. This repertoire shows approximately 33,000 distinct CDR3 sequences, 6% to 7.5% found once; its top ten account for approximately 10%. General observations from the study: No shift was seen in TCRs above 1 in 1000 frequency with DPC sensitization.

This sequence joins TRBV3-1 and TRBJ2-3, with a possible D match to TRBD2 (7 bases). This clonotype was obtained from a human donor in good health. Some clones in this sample may be carry-over from other donors' samples. The material sequenced was whole blood. The chain's CDR3 is CASSQGIGGGAGNTQYF. The CDR3 DNA follows: TGTGCCAGCAGCCAAGGCATAGGTGGGGGGGCCGGAAATACGCAGTATTTT.